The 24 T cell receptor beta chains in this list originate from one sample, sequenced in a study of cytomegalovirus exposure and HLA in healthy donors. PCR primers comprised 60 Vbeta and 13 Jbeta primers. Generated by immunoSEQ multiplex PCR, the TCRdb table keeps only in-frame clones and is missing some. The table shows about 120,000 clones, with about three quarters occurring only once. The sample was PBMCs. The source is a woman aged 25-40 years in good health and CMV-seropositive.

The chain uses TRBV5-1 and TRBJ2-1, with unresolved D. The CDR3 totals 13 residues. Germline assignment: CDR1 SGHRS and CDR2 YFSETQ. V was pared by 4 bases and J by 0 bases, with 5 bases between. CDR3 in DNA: TGCGCCAGCAGCCCTAGCTCCTACAATGAGCAGTTCTTC. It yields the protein CASSPSSYNEQFF.

The CDR3 reads CASSRGQSNTGELFF. The DNA of the CDR3 is TGCGCCAGCAGCCGGGGACAGTCGAACACCGGGGAGCTGTTTTTT. This chain uses TRBV4-3 with TRBJ2-2, with 7 bases matching TRBD1. Germline V gene data show CDR1 as LGHNA and CDR2 as YSLEER. The trim removed 4 bases at V and 0 bases at J, leaving 2 bases unmatched. The CDR3 spans 15 residues.

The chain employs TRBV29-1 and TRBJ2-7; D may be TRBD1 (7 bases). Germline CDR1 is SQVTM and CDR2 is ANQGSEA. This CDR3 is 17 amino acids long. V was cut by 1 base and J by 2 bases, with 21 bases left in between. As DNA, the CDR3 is TGCAGCGTTGAAGGGACCCGAAACAGGGGAGGTCCCTACGAGCAGTACTTC. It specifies CSVEGTRNRGGPYEQYF.

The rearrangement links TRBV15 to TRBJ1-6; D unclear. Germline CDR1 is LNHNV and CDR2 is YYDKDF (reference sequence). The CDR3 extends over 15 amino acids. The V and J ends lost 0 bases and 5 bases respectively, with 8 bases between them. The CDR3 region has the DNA TGTGCCACCAGCAGAGATTTGGCCGATAATTCACCCCTCCACTTT. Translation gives CATSRDLADNSPLHF.

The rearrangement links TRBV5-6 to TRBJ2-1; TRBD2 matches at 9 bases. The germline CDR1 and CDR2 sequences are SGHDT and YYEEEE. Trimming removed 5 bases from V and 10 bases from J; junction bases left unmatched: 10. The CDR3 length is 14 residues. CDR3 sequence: CASRLWRGGREQFF. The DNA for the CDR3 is TGTGCCAGCAGACTCTGGCGGGGGGGCCGGGAGCAGTTCTTC.

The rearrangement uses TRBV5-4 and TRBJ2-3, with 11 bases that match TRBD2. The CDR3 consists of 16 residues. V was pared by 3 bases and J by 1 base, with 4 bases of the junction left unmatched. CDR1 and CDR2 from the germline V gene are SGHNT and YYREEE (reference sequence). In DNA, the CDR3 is TGTGCCAGCAGCTATAGCGGGGGGGCCGGCACAGATACGCAGTATTTT. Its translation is CASSYSGGAGTDTQYF.

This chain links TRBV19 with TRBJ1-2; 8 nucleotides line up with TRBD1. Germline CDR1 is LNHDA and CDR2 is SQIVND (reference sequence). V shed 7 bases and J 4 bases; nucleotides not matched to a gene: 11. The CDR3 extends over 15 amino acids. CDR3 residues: CASKETGGDLYGYTF. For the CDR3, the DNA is TGTGCCAGTAAAGAAACAGGGGGGGATCTCTATGGCTACACCTTC.

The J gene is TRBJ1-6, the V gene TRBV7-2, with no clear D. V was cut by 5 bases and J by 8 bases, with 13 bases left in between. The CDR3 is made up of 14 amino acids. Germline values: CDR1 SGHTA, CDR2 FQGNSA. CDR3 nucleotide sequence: TGTGCCAGCAGCCCCCGTAACCAGGATTCACCCCTCCACTTT. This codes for CASSPRNQDSPLHF.

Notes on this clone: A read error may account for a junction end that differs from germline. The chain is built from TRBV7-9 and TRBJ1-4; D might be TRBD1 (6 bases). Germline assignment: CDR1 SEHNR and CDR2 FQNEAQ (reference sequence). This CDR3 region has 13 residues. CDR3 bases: TGTTCCAGCAGCCCCCTACAGGGAGAAAAACTGTTTTTT. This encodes CSSSPLQGEKLFF.

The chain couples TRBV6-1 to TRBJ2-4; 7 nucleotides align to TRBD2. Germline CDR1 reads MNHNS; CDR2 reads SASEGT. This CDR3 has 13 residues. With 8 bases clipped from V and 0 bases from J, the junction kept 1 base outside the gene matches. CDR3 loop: CASGGGAKNIQYF. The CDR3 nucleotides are TGTGCCAGCGGGGGGGGAGCCAAAAACATTCAGTACTTC.

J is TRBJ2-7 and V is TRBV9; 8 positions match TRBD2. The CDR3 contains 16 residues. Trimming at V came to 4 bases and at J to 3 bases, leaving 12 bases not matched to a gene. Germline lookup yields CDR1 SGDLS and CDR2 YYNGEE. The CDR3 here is CASSPHQAGGRYEQYF. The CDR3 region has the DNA TGTGCCAGCAGCCCACACCAGGCGGGGGGACGCTACGAGCAGTACTTC.

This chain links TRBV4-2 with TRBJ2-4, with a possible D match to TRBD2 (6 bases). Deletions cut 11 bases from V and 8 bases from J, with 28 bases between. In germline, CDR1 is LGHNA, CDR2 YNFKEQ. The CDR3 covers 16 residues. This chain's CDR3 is CASGDSVAAAVDIQYF. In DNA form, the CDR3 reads TGTGCCTCGGGAGATTCAGTCGCGGCCGCAGTGGACATTCAGTACTTC.

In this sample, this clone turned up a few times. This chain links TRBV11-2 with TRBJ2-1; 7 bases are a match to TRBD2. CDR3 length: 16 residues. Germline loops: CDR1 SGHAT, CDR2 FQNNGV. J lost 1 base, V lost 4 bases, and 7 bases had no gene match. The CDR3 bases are TGTGCCAGCAGCTGGGGGGGGGAGGCTTCCTACAATGAGCAGTTCTTC. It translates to CASSWGGEASYNEQFF.

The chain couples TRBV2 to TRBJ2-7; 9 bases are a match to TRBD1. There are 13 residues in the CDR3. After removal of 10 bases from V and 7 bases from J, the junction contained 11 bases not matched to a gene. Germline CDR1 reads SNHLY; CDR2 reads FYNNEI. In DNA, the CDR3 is TGTGCCACTGAGGACAGGGGAGGCCGAGAGCAGTACTTC. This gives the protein CATEDRGGREQYF. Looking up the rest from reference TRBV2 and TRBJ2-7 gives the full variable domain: EPEVTQTPSHQVTQMGQEVILRCVPISNHLYFYWYRQILGQKVEFLVSFYNNEISEKSEIFDDQFSVERPDGSNFTLKIRSTKLEDSAMYFCATEDRGGREQYFGPGTRLTVT.

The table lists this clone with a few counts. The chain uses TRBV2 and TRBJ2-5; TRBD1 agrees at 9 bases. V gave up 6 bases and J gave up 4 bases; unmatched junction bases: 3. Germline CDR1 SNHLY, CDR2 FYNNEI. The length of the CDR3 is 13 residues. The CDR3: CASSRQGGETQYF. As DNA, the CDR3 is TGTGCCAGCAGCAGACAGGGGGGAGAGACCCAGTACTTC.

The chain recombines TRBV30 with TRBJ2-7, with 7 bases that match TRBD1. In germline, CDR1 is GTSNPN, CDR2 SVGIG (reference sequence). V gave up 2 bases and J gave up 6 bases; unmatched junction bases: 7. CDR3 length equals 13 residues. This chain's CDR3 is CAWSIDRVGEQYF. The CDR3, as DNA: TGTGCCTGGAGTATAGACAGGGTGGGCGAGCAGTACTTC.

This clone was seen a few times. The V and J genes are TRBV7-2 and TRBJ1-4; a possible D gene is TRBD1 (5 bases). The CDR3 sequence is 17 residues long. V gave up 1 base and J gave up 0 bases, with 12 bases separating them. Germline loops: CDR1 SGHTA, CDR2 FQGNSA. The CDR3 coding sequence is TGTGCCAGCAGCTTAGTACCAAGGGGCGCAACTAATGAAAAACTGTTTTTT. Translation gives CASSLVPRGATNEKLFF.

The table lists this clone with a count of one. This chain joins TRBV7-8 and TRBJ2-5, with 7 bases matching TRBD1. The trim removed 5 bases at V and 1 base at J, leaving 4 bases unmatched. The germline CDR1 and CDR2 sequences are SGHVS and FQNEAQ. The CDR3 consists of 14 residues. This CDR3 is CASSRAGGQETQYF. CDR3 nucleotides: TGTGCCAGCAGCCGGGCAGGGGGCCAAGAGACCCAGTACTTC. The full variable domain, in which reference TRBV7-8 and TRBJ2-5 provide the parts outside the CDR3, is GAGVSQSPRYKVAKRGQDVALRCDPISGHVSLFWYQQALGQGPEFLTYFQNEAQLDKSGLPSDRFFAERPEGSVSTLKIQRTQQEDSAVYLCASSRAGGQETQYFGPGTRLLVL.

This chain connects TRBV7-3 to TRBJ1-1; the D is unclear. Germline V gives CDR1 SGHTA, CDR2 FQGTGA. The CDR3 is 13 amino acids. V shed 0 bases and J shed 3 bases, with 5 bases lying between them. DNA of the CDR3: TGTGCCAGCAGCTTAACCGGAGACACTGAAGCTTTCTTT. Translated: CASSLTGDTEAFF.

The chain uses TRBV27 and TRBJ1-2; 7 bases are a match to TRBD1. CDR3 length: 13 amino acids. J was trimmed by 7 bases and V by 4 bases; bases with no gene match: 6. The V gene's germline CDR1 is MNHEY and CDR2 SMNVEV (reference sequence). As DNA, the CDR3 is TGTGCCAGCAGTTCACAGGGGATCGCTGGCTACACCTTC. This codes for CASSSQGIAGYTF.

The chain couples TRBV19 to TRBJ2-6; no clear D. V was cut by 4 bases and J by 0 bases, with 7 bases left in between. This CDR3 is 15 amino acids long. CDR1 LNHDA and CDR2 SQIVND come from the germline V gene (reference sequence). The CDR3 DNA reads TGTGCCAGTAGTAGGCGGTTCTCTGGGGCCAACGTCCTGACTTTC. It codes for CASSRRFSGANVLTF. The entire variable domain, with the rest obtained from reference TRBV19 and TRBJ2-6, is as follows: DGGITQSPKYLFRKEGQNVTLSCEQNLNHDAMYWYRQDPGQGLRLIYYSQIVNDFQKGDIAEGYSVSREKKESFPLTVTSAQKNPTAFYLCASSRRFSGANVLTFGAGSRLTVL.

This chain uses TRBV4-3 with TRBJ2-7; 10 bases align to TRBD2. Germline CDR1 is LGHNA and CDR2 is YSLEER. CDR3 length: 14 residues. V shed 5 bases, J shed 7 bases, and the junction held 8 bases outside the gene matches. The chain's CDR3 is CASSSQRGGWEQYF. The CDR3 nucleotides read TGCGCCAGCAGCTCCCAGCGGGGGGGTTGGGAGCAGTACTTC.

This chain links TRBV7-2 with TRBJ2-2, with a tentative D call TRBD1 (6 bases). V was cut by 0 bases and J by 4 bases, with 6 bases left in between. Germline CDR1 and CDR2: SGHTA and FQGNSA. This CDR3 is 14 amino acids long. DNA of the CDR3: TGTGCCAGCAGCTTAGCAGGGGGCACCGGGGAGCTGTTTTTT. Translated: CASSLAGGTGELFF.

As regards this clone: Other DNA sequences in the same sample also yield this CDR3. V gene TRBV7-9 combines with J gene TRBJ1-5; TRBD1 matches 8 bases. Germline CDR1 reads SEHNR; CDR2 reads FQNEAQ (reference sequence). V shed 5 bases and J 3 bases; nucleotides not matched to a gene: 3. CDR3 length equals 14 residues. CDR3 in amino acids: CASSRTGSNQPQHF. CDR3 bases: TGTGCCAGCAGCCGGACAGGGTCCAATCAGCCCCAGCATTTT.